The clone carrying this TCR beta chain has more than one count but fewer than ten. The entry originates in a study of blood T cell repertoires in COVID-19. Looking at the study overall: In each case, the material was cDNA or gDNA derived from T cells, B-cell-depleted T cells, or PBMCs.

Produced via immunoSEQ multiplex PCR; TCRdb's table is partial and in-frame only. Of some 200,000 clones detected, less than 95% appear once; the ten largest clones hold about 0.76%. The CDR3 is 13 residues long. Germline V gene lookup returns CDR1 MDHEN and CDR2 SYDVKM. Between the trimmed V and J ends, which lost 5 bases and 2 bases, there was a span of 9 bases. Material: peripheral blood. The gene calls are TRBV28 and TRBJ2-5; D not resolved. This clonotype originated in a man aged 25-40 years with COVID-19, enrolled during active disease. The CDR3 bases are TGTGCCAGCAGTCCAACAGTACAAGAGACCCAGTACTTC. As protein: CASSPTVQETQYF.